These 16 T cell receptor beta chains were sequenced from one sample in a study of cytotoxic CD8 clonotypes in ibrutinib-treated CLL. Clones were sequenced by immunoSEQ multiplex PCR, and TCRdb holds only the in-frame ones, with some missing. The sample consists of under 150,000 clones, 70% to 90% of them appearing once. This sample comprised PBMCs, obtained after 36 months of ibrutinib treatment. The source is a human donor with chronic lymphocytic leukemia.

J is TRBJ1-5 and V is TRBV5-6; D perhaps matches TRBD1 (5 bases). V lost 4 bases, J lost 5 bases, and 13 bases lay in between. Germline loops: CDR1 SGHDT, CDR2 YYEEEE. This CDR3 has 14 residues. CDR3 residues: CASSLGQGYQPQHF. The CDR3 nucleotides read TGTGCCAGCAGCCTCGGGCAGGGATATCAGCCCCAGCATTTT.

This clone was counted only a few times. The chain links TRBV7-8 to TRBJ1-2; D call uncertain. CDR3 size: 14 residues. V was shortened by 1 base and J by 2 bases, with 8 bases between the two germline ends. Per germline, CDR1 SGHVS and CDR2 FQNEAQ. Here the CDR3 reads CASSLGYSNYGYTF. The CDR3 nucleotides are TGTGCCAGCAGCTTAGGATACTCCAACTATGGCTACACCTTC.

The CDR3 region is CASSLGRRAANTGELFF. The CDR3 nucleotides are TGTGCCAGCAGCTTAGGTCGCAGGGCCGCCAACACCGGGGAGCTGTTTTTT. The V call is TRBV7-9, the J call TRBJ2-2; tentatively, D is TRBD1 (5 bases). The CDR3 spans 17 residues. Germline V gene data show CDR1 as SEHNR and CDR2 as FQNEAQ (reference sequence). The germline V and J ends were trimmed by 1 base and 2 bases, with 14 bases remaining between them.

V and J are TRBV19 and TRBJ2-2; D might be TRBD1 (5 bases). Germline-derived CDR1 and CDR2 are LNHDA and SQIVND (reference sequence). This CDR3 comprises 16 residues. The germline V and J ends were trimmed by 7 bases and 7 bases, with 22 bases remaining between them. CDR3 loop: CASTPHRSPVVGELFF. Written as DNA, the CDR3 is TGTGCCAGTACTCCACACAGGTCACCTGTGGTCGGGGAGCTGTTTTTT.

In this sample, this clone turned up once. Written as DNA, the CDR3 is TGTGCCAGCAGCTTGCCATGGGACAGAGCTAATGGCTACACCTTC. Protein: CASSLPWDRANGYTF. This rearrangement joins TRBV5-4 to TRBJ1-2; 7 bases align to TRBD1. The CDR3 loop spans 15 amino acids. Per germline, CDR1 SGHNT and CDR2 YYREEE (reference sequence). Trimming at V came to 1 base and at J to 6 bases, leaving 9 bases not matched to a gene. Combining the CDR3 with reference TRBV5-4 and TRBJ1-2 gives the whole variable domain ETGVTQSPTHLIKTRGQQVTLRCSSQSGHNTVSWYQQALGQGPQFIFQYYREEENGRGNFPPRFSGLQFPNYSSELNVNALELDDSALYLCASSLPWDRANGYTFGSGTRLTVV.

The chain has TRBV18 and TRBJ2-5; 8 positions match TRBD2. The germline V gene has CDR1 KGHSH and CDR2 LQKENI. CDR3 size: 16 residues. The junction had 11 bases not matched to a gene; V was cut back by 6 bases and J by 2 bases. The CDR3, as DNA: TGTGCCAGCTCCCAAACGAGCGGGAGCTATCAAGAGACCCAGTACTTC. Protein product: CASSQTSGSYQETQYF.

CDR3 sequence: CASSLGLGNTIYF. Here the CDR3 DNA reads TGCGCCAGCAGCTTGGGGTTGGGAAACACCATATATTTT. J is TRBJ1-3 and V is TRBV5-1; D is uncertain. Deletions cut 0 bases from V and 4 bases from J, with 5 bases between. CDR3 length equals 13 residues. CDR1 and CDR2 (germline): SGHRS, YFSETQ.

The J gene is TRBJ1-3, the V gene TRBV18; perhaps TRBD1 as D (6 bases). The V gene's germline CDR1 is KGHSH and CDR2 LQKENI. Trimming removed 4 bases at V and 0 bases at J, with 10 bases between. This CDR3 is built from 15 residues. CDR3 sequence (DNA): TGTGCCAGCTCACTGGACAGCAGCTCTGGAAACACCATATATTTT. Protein: CASSLDSSSGNTIYF. The full variable domain, completed using reference TRBV18 and TRBJ1-3, is NAGVMQNPRHLVRRRGQEARLRCSPMKGHSHVYWYRQLPEEGLKFMVYLQKENIIDESGMPKERFSAEFPKEGPSILRIQQVVRGDSAAYFCASSLDSSSGNTIYFGEGSWLTVV.

V and J are TRBV4-2 and TRBJ2-7; TRBD1 agrees at 7 bases. This CDR3 spans 15 amino acids. Germline-derived CDR1 and CDR2 are LGHNA and YNFKEQ. The ends lost 0 bases at V and 4 bases at J; junction bases unmatched: 6. CDR3 sequence reads: CASSQEGTVEYEQYF. For the CDR3, the DNA is TGTGCCAGCAGCCAAGAGGGGACAGTAGAATACGAGCAGTACTTC.

This clone has just one count. This chain links TRBV30 with TRBJ1-4, with D perhaps matching TRBD1 (5 bases). Germline V CDR1 and CDR2: GTSNPN, SVGIG (reference sequence). Trimming removed 4 bases at V and 5 bases at J, with 14 bases between. The CDR3 sequence is 14 residues long. As DNA, the CDR3 is TGTGCCTGGAATGGGGACGGATTGAATGAAAAACTGTTTTTT. It is translated as CAWNGDGLNEKLFF.

The genes are TRBV18 and TRBJ1-3; the D gene is possibly TRBD1 (5 bases). Trimming took 8 bases from V and 1 from J, leaving 9 bases between them. CDR1 and CDR2 from the germline V gene are KGHSH and LQKENI. CDR3 length equals 13 residues. Written as DNA, the CDR3 is TGTGCCAGCGCTGGGACTTCTGGAAACACCATATATTTT. Amino acid sequence: CASAGTSGNTIYF.

The table lists this clone with a few counts. The chain recombines TRBV7-2 with TRBJ2-7; no definite D call. CDR3 size: 12 residues. The germline V gene encodes CDR1 SGHTA and CDR2 FQGNSA. The V and J ends lost 4 bases and 2 bases respectively, with 6 bases between them. CDR3 region: CASSSKTYEQYF. CDR3 nucleotide sequence: TGTGCCAGCAGCTCCAAGACCTACGAGCAGTACTTC.

The rearrangement uses TRBV11-2 and TRBJ1-3; D is ambiguous. The ends were cut back, 2 bases at V and 0 bases at J, with 8 bases in the middle. This CDR3 spans 15 amino acids. The germline gives CDR1 SGHAT, CDR2 FQNNGV. CDR3 residues: CASSLMANSGNTIYF. CDR3 nucleotide sequence: TGTGCCAGCAGCTTAATGGCGAACTCTGGAAACACCATATATTTT.

The chain combines TRBV4-1 with TRBJ2-7, with D unresolved. Germline values: CDR1 MGHRA, CDR2 YSYEKL. The CDR3 consists of 14 residues. The V end lost 1 base, the J end lost 0 bases, and 7 bases lay between the germline ends. CDR3 nucleotide sequence: TGCGCCAGCAGCCAAGGGCCGGGCTCCTACGAGCAGTACTTC. Translating gives CASSQGPGSYEQYF.

The chain combines TRBV7-9 with TRBJ2-1; 12 bases are shared with TRBD2. The CDR3 has 16 amino acids. Per germline, CDR1 SEHNR and CDR2 FQNEAQ (reference sequence). V gave up 5 bases and J gave up 8 bases; unmatched junction bases: 10. The CDR3 coding sequence is TGTGCCAGCAGCCCGGGCCTAGCGGGAGGGCACGATGAGCAGTTCTTC. This codes for CASSPGLAGGHDEQFF.

The chain has TRBV27 and TRBJ2-1; a possible D gene is TRBD1 (6 bases). This CDR3 is 15 amino acids long. V was clipped by 3 bases and J by 4 bases, with 13 bases between them. CDR1 is MNHEY and CDR2 is SMNVEV in the germline V gene (reference sequence). CDR3 in DNA: TGTGCCAGCAGTTTGACAGGTCCTACTTACAATGAGCAGTTCTTC. The encoded protein is CASSLTGPTYNEQFF.